This is a list of T cell receptor beta chains from one sample in a study of T cells after yellow fever vaccination. From the 5' RACE reads, TCRdb called clonotypes with MiXCR, one entry per CDR3 protein. Here the sample spans 610,000 or so distinct CDR3 sequences, 9% to 15% being singletons. This specimen was PBMCs, taken on the day of the yellow fever booster vaccination. Receptor source: a man aged 30-40 years who received the YFV17D yellow fever vaccine. Each CDR3 is given with its conserved first and last residue. The order of the fields is CDR3 length, clone size, J gene, V gene, D gene, CDR3 DNA, CDR3 protein. A D gene is named only where the DNA matches it firmly. Clone sizes are given selectively: once, few, many, or a class where the clone is expanded.

CDR3 length: 13; clone size: few; J gene: TRBJ1-3; V gene: TRBV29-1; D gene: TRBD1; CDR3 DNA: TGCAGCGCTAGAGACAGGGGGCGAAACACCATATATTTT; CDR3 protein: CSARDRGRNTIYF
CDR3 length: 15; clone size: .; J gene: TRBJ2-1; V gene: TRBV5-6; D gene: .; CDR3 DNA: TGTGCCAGCAGCTTGCCCTCCTCCCGGTACAATGAGCAGTTCTTC; CDR3 protein: CASSLPSSRYNEQFF
CDR3 length: 13; clone size: few; J gene: TRBJ1-1; V gene: TRBV6-4; D gene: .; CDR3 DNA: TGTGCCAGCAGCGAAATCACCGGCACTGAAGCTTTCTTT; CDR3 protein: CASSEITGTEAFF
CDR3 length: 15; clone size: few; J gene: TRBJ2-2; V gene: TRBV9; D gene: TRBD2; CDR3 DNA: TGTGCCAGCAGCACAACCGGGACTAGCACCGGGGAGCTGTTTTTT; CDR3 protein: CASSTTGTSTGELFF
CDR3 length: 13; clone size: .; J gene: TRBJ2-1; V gene: TRBV24-1; D gene: .; CDR3 DNA: TGTGCCACCAGGGCGGAGGGGAACAATGAGCAGTTCTTC; CDR3 protein: CATRAEGNNEQFF
CDR3 length: 14; clone size: .; J gene: TRBJ1-1; V gene: TRBV11-2; D gene: .; CDR3 DNA: TGTGCCAGCAGCATGGACTCCTGGAACACTGAAGCTTTCTTT; CDR3 protein: CASSMDSWNTEAFF
CDR3 length: 14; clone size: few; J gene: TRBJ2-5; V gene: TRBV30; D gene: .; CDR3 DNA: TGTGCCTGGAGTGTAACGACGGGGCGGGAGACCCAGTACTTC; CDR3 protein: CAWSVTTGRETQYF
CDR3 length: 13; clone size: many; J gene: TRBJ2-7; V gene: TRBV20-1; D gene: .; CDR3 DNA: TGCAGTGCTAGAGATCGGAAGGACTACGAGCAGTACTTC; CDR3 protein: CSARDRKDYEQYF
CDR3 length: 14; clone size: .; J gene: TRBJ2-7; V gene: TRBV12-3/TRBV12-4; D gene: .; CDR3 DNA: TGTGCCAGCAGTTTAACAGGGCGGGTCTACGAGCAGTACTTC; CDR3 protein: CASSLTGRVYEQYF
CDR3 length: 12; clone size: .; J gene: TRBJ2-2; V gene: TRBV12-3/TRBV12-4; D gene: .; CDR3 DNA: TGTGCCAGCAGTCCCATGACCGGGGAGCTGTTTTTT; CDR3 protein: CASSPMTGELFF
CDR3 length: 15; clone size: few; J gene: TRBJ2-1; V gene: TRBV20-1; D gene: .; CDR3 DNA: TGCAGTGCTAGGGGGTGGGGCGGACGAAACAATGAGCAGTTCTTC; CDR3 protein: CSARGWGGRNNEQFF
CDR3 length: 17; clone size: once; J gene: TRBJ2-7; V gene: TRBV27; D gene: TRBD1; CDR3 DNA: TGTGCCAGTAGGAGATCGGTTGGACAGGGGCCTTCCTACGAGCAGTACTTC; CDR3 protein: CASRRSVGQGPSYEQYF
CDR3 length: 14; clone size: .; J gene: TRBJ2-3; V gene: TRBV5-1; D gene: TRBD1; CDR3 DNA: TGCGCCAGCTGCGACAGGGGAAGCACAGATATGCAGTATTTT; CDR3 protein: CASCDRGSTDMQYF
CDR3 length: 11; clone size: many; J gene: TRBJ2-3; V gene: TRBV20-1; D gene: .; CDR3 DNA: TGCAGTGCTTCCCCCCCAGATACGCAGTATTTT; CDR3 protein: CSASPPDTQYF
CDR3 length: 15; clone size: many; J gene: TRBJ2-1; V gene: TRBV5-1; D gene: TRBD1; CDR3 DNA: TGCGCCAGCGGTCAGGGACAGGGCTCCTACAATGAGCAGTTCTTC; CDR3 protein: CASGQGQGSYNEQFF
CDR3 length: 13; clone size: .; J gene: TRBJ2-5; V gene: TRBV3-1; D gene: .; CDR3 DNA: TGTGCCAGCAGCCAACTCAGGGGCAAGACCCAGTACTTC; CDR3 protein: CASSQLRGKTQYF
CDR3 length: 19; clone size: few; J gene: TRBJ2-3; V gene: TRBV7-2; D gene: TRBD2; CDR3 DNA: TGTGCCAGCAGCTTCCGACTAGCGGGAGCACGATCTAGCACAGATACGCAGTATTTT; CDR3 protein: CASSFRLAGARSSTDTQYF
CDR3 length: 11; clone size: .; J gene: TRBJ2-1; V gene: TRBV20-1; D gene: .; CDR3 DNA: TGCAGTGCTAGAGGGGTGGGTAGGCAGTTCTTC; CDR3 protein: CSARGVGRQFF
CDR3 length: 15; clone size: .; J gene: TRBJ2-7; V gene: TRBV5-4; D gene: TRBD2; CDR3 DNA: TGTGCCAGCAGCTTGGACGGCGGGGGGAACTACGAGCAGTACTTC; CDR3 protein: CASSLDGGGNYEQYF
CDR3 length: 13; clone size: many; J gene: TRBJ2-3; V gene: TRBV29-1; D gene: TRBD1; CDR3 DNA: TGCAGCGTTGAGGGACAGGGCACAGATACGCAGTATTTT; CDR3 protein: CSVEGQGTDTQYF
CDR3 length: 14; clone size: .; J gene: TRBJ2-2; V gene: TRBV10-3; D gene: .; CDR3 DNA: TGTGCCATTCAGACAGAGCCTAACACCGGGGAGCTGTTTTTT; CDR3 protein: CAIQTEPNTGELFF
CDR3 length: 13; clone size: few; J gene: TRBJ2-7; V gene: TRBV11-2; D gene: TRBD2; CDR3 DNA: TGTGCCACCCCGGGGAAGCGGGAAGGGGAGCAGTACTTC; CDR3 protein: CATPGKREGEQYF
CDR3 length: 15; clone size: many; J gene: TRBJ2-7; V gene: TRBV12-3/TRBV12-4; D gene: TRBD2; CDR3 DNA: TGTGCCAGCAGTTTCAACCCGGGGGGCTCCTACGAGCAGTACTTC; CDR3 protein: CASSFNPGGSYEQYF
CDR3 length: 13; clone size: .; J gene: TRBJ1-1; V gene: TRBV2; D gene: .; CDR3 DNA: TGTGCCAGCAAGTATGGTGGAAACACTGAAGCTTTCTTT; CDR3 protein: CASKYGGNTEAFF
CDR3 length: 14; clone size: .; J gene: TRBJ2-5; V gene: TRBV9; D gene: .; CDR3 DNA: TGTGCCAGCAGCGTAGCTGGGGGAGGCGAGACCCAGTACTTC; CDR3 protein: CASSVAGGGETQYF
CDR3 length: 13; clone size: few; J gene: TRBJ1-2; V gene: TRBV20-1; D gene: TRBD1; CDR3 DNA: TGCAGTGCTTTACTTTCAGGGGGCGCTGGCTACACCTTC; CDR3 protein: CSALLSGGAGYTF
CDR3 length: 16; clone size: .; J gene: TRBJ1-5; V gene: TRBV6-2/TRBV6-3; D gene: .; CDR3 DNA: TGTGCCAGCAGTTACAGGTGGCACGGTGGGATTCAGCCCCAGCATTTT; CDR3 protein: CASSYRWHGGIQPQHF
CDR3 length: 16; clone size: .; J gene: TRBJ2-7; V gene: TRBV5-1; D gene: .; CDR3 DNA: TGCGCCAGCAGTTTAGCCCAGGGCTTTCGTTCCTACGAGCAGTACTTC; CDR3 protein: CASSLAQGFRSYEQYF
CDR3 length: 15; clone size: .; J gene: TRBJ2-1; V gene: TRBV5-1; D gene: .; CDR3 DNA: TGCGCCAGCAGCTTTGTTCGCCCCTCCTACAATGAGCAGTTCTTC; CDR3 protein: CASSFVRPSYNEQFF
CDR3 length: 14; clone size: few; J gene: TRBJ2-7; V gene: TRBV20-1; D gene: .; CDR3 DNA: TGCAGTGCAGGCGTAGCGGTACCTTCCTACGAGCAGTACTTC; CDR3 protein: CSAGVAVPSYEQYF
CDR3 length: 15; clone size: few; J gene: TRBJ2-4; V gene: TRBV2; D gene: TRBD1; CDR3 DNA: TGTGCCAGCAGCCCGGGACAGGGGGCCAAAAACATTCAGTACTTC; CDR3 protein: CASSPGQGAKNIQYF
CDR3 length: 15; clone size: few; J gene: TRBJ2-6; V gene: TRBV3-1; D gene: .; CDR3 DNA: TGTGCCAGCAGCCATCTCGGGGCCGGGGCCAACGTCCTGACTTTC; CDR3 protein: CASSHLGAGANVLTF
CDR3 length: 15; clone size: .; J gene: TRBJ1-2; V gene: TRBV20-1; D gene: .; CDR3 DNA: TGCAGTGCTAGAGATCTAGGTTCCAGGCCGGGAGGCTACACCTTC; CDR3 protein: CSARDLGSRPGGYTF
CDR3 length: 16; clone size: few; J gene: TRBJ1-5; V gene: TRBV4-1; D gene: .; CDR3 DNA: TGCGCCAGCAGCCAAGACGGGGGCGGCATCAATCAGCCCCAGCATTTT; CDR3 protein: CASSQDGGGINQPQHF
CDR3 length: 12; clone size: .; J gene: TRBJ2-7; V gene: TRBV11-1; D gene: .; CDR3 DNA: TGTGCCAGCAGCCCCGTAACCTACGAGCAGTACTTC; CDR3 protein: CASSPVTYEQYF
CDR3 length: 14; clone size: few; J gene: TRBJ2-2; V gene: TRBV7-9; D gene: .; CDR3 DNA: TGTGCCAGCGCTTTGACTATTAACACCGGGGAGCTGTTTTTT; CDR3 protein: CASALTINTGELFF
CDR3 length: 15; clone size: .; J gene: TRBJ1-2; V gene: TRBV7-9; D gene: TRBD1; CDR3 DNA: TGTGCCAGCAGCTTGGACAGGGGGTATGTCTATGGCTACACCTTC; CDR3 protein: CASSLDRGYVYGYTF
CDR3 length: 12; clone size: many; J gene: TRBJ2-7; V gene: TRBV12-3/TRBV12-4; D gene: .; CDR3 DNA: TGTGCCAGCACCTGGGGATTCGGCGAGCAGTACTTC; CDR3 protein: CASTWGFGEQYF
CDR3 length: 16; clone size: few; J gene: TRBJ1-4; V gene: TRBV5-8; D gene: .; CDR3 DNA: TGTGCCAGGGGGTCGGCCGCGGGCAGGTCGGCTGGAAAACTGTTTTTT; CDR3 protein: CARGSAAGRSAGKLFF
CDR3 length: 13; clone size: many; J gene: TRBJ2-5; V gene: TRBV12-3/TRBV12-4; D gene: .; CDR3 DNA: TGTGCCAGCAGTCTCACCTCCCAAGAGACCCAGTACTTC; CDR3 protein: CASSLTSQETQYF
CDR3 length: 13; clone size: few; J gene: TRBJ2-7; V gene: TRBV20-1; D gene: .; CDR3 DNA: TGCAGTGCTCCTCTACGGGAACGGGGGGAGCAGTACTTC; CDR3 protein: CSAPLRERGEQYF
CDR3 length: 14; clone size: .; J gene: TRBJ1-1; V gene: TRBV12-5; D gene: .; CDR3 DNA: TGTGCTAGTGCTGGGACCTCCAGGGAGACTGAAGCTTTCTTT; CDR3 protein: CASAGTSRETEAFF
CDR3 length: 17; clone size: few; J gene: TRBJ2-5; V gene: TRBV7-2; D gene: TRBD2; CDR3 DNA: TGTGCCAGCAGCTCGATCGCTAGCGGTTCGTACCAAGAGACCCAGTACTTC; CDR3 protein: CASSSIASGSYQETQYF
CDR3 length: 14; clone size: many; J gene: TRBJ1-1; V gene: TRBV7-2; D gene: .; CDR3 DNA: TGTGCCAGCAGCGCTCAGGGATACAGCACTGAAGCTTTCTTT; CDR3 protein: CASSAQGYSTEAFF
CDR3 length: 15; clone size: .; J gene: TRBJ2-1; V gene: TRBV7-2; D gene: TRBD2; CDR3 DNA: TGTGCCAGCAGCTCATACGCGGGGGTAGTGTATGAGCAGTTCTTC; CDR3 protein: CASSSYAGVVYEQFF
CDR3 length: 13; clone size: few; J gene: TRBJ1-5; V gene: TRBV12-3/TRBV12-4; D gene: .; CDR3 DNA: TGTGCCAGCCGGTTGGGGGTAGGGGAGCCCCAGCATTTT; CDR3 protein: CASRLGVGEPQHF